This paragraph reports one T cell receptor (beta chain). Profiled with immunoSEQ multiplex PCR; TCRdb holds only in-frame clones, not every one. Here the sample spans roughly 1,500,000 clones, 95% to 99% being singletons. The data derive from a study of shared clonotypes between healthy human individuals. Turning to the study itself: A donor's plate count was three for CD4 naive and three for CD4 memory; CD8 naive had two and CD8 memory one.

Trimming left V 1 base short and J 0 bases short, with 11 bases between. Germline V CDR1 and CDR2: SEHNR, FQNEAQ (reference sequence). The CDR3 runs to 16 residues. Sequencing input: naive CD4+ T cells sorted from blood. As for subset: CD45RA+ positively selected. The sequence came from a young man in good health. The genes are TRBV7-9 and TRBJ2-3; possible D gene TRBD2, 6 bases. CDR3 protein: CASSLEGGKSTDTQYF. CDR3 bases: TGTGCCAGCAGCTTAGAGGGCGGGAAGAGCACAGATACGCAGTATTTT.